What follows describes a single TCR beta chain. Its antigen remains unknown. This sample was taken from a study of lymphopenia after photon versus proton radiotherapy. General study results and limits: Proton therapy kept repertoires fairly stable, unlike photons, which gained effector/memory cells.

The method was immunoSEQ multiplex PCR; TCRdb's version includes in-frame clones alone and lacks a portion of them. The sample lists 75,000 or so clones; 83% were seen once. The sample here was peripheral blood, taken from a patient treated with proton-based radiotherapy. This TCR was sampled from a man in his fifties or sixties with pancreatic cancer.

CDR3 nucleotides: TGTGCCAGTAATTCCGGGCAGGGATACGAGCAGTACTTC. Its translation: CASNSGQGYEQYF. The chain employs TRBV19 and TRBJ2-7; weak D call: TRBD1 (5 bases). This CDR3 is 13 amino acids long. Germline V gene lookup returns CDR1 LNHDA and CDR2 SQIVND (reference sequence). Deletions cut 7 bases from V and 4 bases from J, with 14 bases between. The whole variable domain, remainder taken from reference TRBV19 and TRBJ2-7, is DGGITQSPKYLFRKEGQNVTLSCEQNLNHDAMYWYRQDPGQGLRLIYYSQIVNDFQKGDIAEGYSVSREKKESFPLTVTSAQKNPTAFYLCASNSGQGYEQYFGPGTRLTVT.